This entry features one T cell receptor (beta chain) sequence. The data were taken from a study of technical replicates of blood from a handful of donors. The CDR3 loop spans 13 amino acids. Germline trimming cut 4 bases from V and 5 bases from J; bases unmatched to any gene: 5. Germline CDR1 reads WSHSY; CDR2 reads SAAADI. This table comes from immunoSEQ multiplex PCR, and its TCRdb copy is limited to in-frame clones, with some not included. The data show some 74,000 clones, around 95% seen once. The sample was T cells isolated from PBMCs. The rearrangement uses TRBV10-2 and TRBJ2-7, with 7 bases lining up with TRBD2. This receptor was obtained from a human donor in good health. CDR3 in amino acids: CASSGTSRNEQYF. In DNA, the CDR3 is TGCGCCAGCAGTGGGACTAGTCGTAACGAGCAGTACTTC.